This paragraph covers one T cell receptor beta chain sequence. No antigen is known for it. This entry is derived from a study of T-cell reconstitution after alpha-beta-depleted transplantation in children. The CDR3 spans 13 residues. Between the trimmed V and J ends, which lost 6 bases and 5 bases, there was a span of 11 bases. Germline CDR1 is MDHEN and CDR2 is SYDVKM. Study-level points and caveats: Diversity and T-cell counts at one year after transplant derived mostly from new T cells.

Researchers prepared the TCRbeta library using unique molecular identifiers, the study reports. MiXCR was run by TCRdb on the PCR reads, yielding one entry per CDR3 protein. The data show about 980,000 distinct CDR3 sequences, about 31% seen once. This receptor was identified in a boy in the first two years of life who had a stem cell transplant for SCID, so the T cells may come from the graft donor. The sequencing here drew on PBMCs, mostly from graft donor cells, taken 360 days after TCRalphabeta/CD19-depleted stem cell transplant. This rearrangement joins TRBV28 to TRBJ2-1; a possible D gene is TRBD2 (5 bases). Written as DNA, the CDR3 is TGTGCCAGCAGAGAACTAGGAAACAATGAGCAGTTCTTC. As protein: CASRELGNNEQFF. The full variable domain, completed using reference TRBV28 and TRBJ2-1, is DVKVTQSSRYLVKRTGEKVFLECVQDMDHENMFWYRQDPGLGLRLIYFSYDVKMKEKGDIPEGYSVSREKKERFSLILESASTNQTSMYLCASRELGNNEQFFGPGTRLTVL.